The entry below describes one T cell receptor beta chain. In its sample, this clone was seen once. Its antigen remains undetermined. No much larger clone exists at a distance of one base, and base qualities are not known. This record comes from a study of blood T cell repertoires in COVID-19 (dated by TCRdb to about 2020). At the level of the whole study: Samples from collaborators originated in the United States, Italy and Spain and spanned both the acute and convalescent phases of COVID-19. Where HLA class I and class II types were available, the types were taken from metadata supplied by the sample provider, not from assay-based typing. The material from the prospective study consisted of cDNA or gDNA derived from T cells, B-cell-depleted T cells, or PBMCs. Samples came from the ongoing ImmuneRACE study (first 160 participants) plus 1,254 subjects from 6 global collaborators. Nearly every sample came with metadata listing a de-identified subject ID, COVID-19 status, age in years and sex. The dataset comprised deeply sampled blood TCRbeta repertoires from subjects exposed to, actively infected with, or recovered from COVID-19. A freely available public database, intended as a resource for researchers studying the immune response to SARS-CoV-2, is where the repertoires were released. Beyond this particular receptor, the publication reports: The amount of clinical and demographic metadata varied by source and participant and was provided uncurated.

TCRbeta CDR3 regions were amplified from genomic DNA by means of the immunoSEQ Assay, a bias-controlled multiplex PCR. The authors' analysis ran thus. Within the assay, amplification of reference gene primers was used to estimate how many nucleated cells each sample contained. To quantify the absolute abundance of each unique TCRbeta CDR3 rearrangement, sequence reads were collapsed and filtered. Productive Simpson clonality was computed per sample as the square root of Simpson's diversity index over productive rearrangements. TCRdb's version of the immuneACCESS table is confined to in-frame rearrangements and falls short of the full clone set. An unresolved V gene accounts for under half of the shortfall where checked; the remainder is of unknown origin. That table furnishes V, J and clone size, whereas the DNA furnished D and trimming. In all, the sample holds approximately 210,000 clones, and around 80% of those were seen once. Roughly 5% of the sample belongs to the ten largest clones.

Whole blood was collected in K2EDTA tubes by collaborating institutions according to the institutions' own protocols. For TCRbeta analysis, collaborators shipped samples in one of three forms: frozen whole blood, isolated PBMCs, or DNA extracted from either of those sample types. CDR1 is given as SNHLY and CDR2 as FYNNEI, both from the germline V gene. Including the terminal cysteine and phenylalanine, the CDR3 comprises 12 residues. The kept DNA is CDR3 alone, 36 bases in frame from the first base. V and J are trimmed by 6 bases and 11 bases, and the gene matches miss 9 bases of the junction. The sample taken for sequencing was peripheral blood. The rearrangement combines TRBV2 with TRBJ1-1; 7 of the junction bases match TRBD1. The TCR was taken from a human donor in a cohort sampled during active COVID-19. The CDR3 sequence is CASSPLTGNAFF. In nucleotides, the sequence is TGTGCCAGCAGCCCCTTGACAGGGAACGCTTTCTTT.